This T cell receptor (beta chain) originates from a study of T cell responses to AZD1222 COVID-19 vaccine. Study-level points and caveats: Reports indicate that nearly half of spike-specific TCRs are directed at unmutated variant regions. White British ancestry dominated among donors, who included more females, and clonal diversity was possibly underestimated.

Repertoires were generated with immunoSEQ multiplex PCR, while TCRdb's copy carries only in-frame clones and drops some. Of 150,000 to 200,000 clones in the sample, 90% to 95% were seen once. Comments on this clone: Its specificity is not known.

CDR1 and CDR2 from the germline V gene are MRHNA and SNTAGT. The V gene lost 6 bases and the J gene lost 6 bases, with 10 bases spanning the gap. There are 12 residues in the CDR3. This chain joins TRBV6-4 and TRBJ2-3; no firm D call. The source material was peripheral blood, sampled on day 0 of AZD1222 vaccination. This sequence was found in an adult in good health. The CDR3 sequence: CASRPRIDTQYF. CDR3 in DNA: TGTGCCAGCAGGCCTAGGATCGATACGCAGTATTTT.